A selection of T cell receptor beta chains follows, all from one sample in a study of blood T cell repertoires in COVID-19. Generated by immunoSEQ multiplex PCR, the TCRdb table keeps only in-frame clones and is missing some. There are a few hundred thousand clones in the sample; approximately 86% occur only once, and about 4% lies in the top ten. The sample taken for sequencing was PBMCs or T cells enriched from blood (not recorded which). These receptors originate from a woman aged 25-40 years who had been exposed to COVID-19. Both conserved end residues are part of each CDR3. Each record gives: J gene, clone size, D gene, V gene, CDR3 protein, CDR3 DNA. A D gene is named only where the DNA matches it firmly. Clone size, where shown, is once, few, many, or a class for clones that have expanded.

j_call: TRBJ2-5; clone_size: -; d_call: -; v_call: TRBV2; cdr3_aa: CASSRTGMSQETQYF; cdr3_nt: TGTGCCAGCAGTAGAACCGGGATGTCACAAGAGACCCAGTACTTC
j_call: TRBJ1-2; clone_size: -; d_call: TRBD1; v_call: TRBV30; cdr3_aa: CAWSPPGGPNYGYTF; cdr3_nt: TGTGCCTGGAGCCCCCCAGGGGGACCCAACTATGGCTACACCTTC
j_call: TRBJ1-2; clone_size: -; d_call: -; v_call: TRBV29-1; cdr3_aa: CSVEEQNYGYTF; cdr3_nt: TGCAGCGTTGAGGAACAGAACTATGGCTACACCTTC
j_call: TRBJ2-3; clone_size: -; d_call: -; v_call: TRBV2; cdr3_aa: CASREDLGSTDTQYF; cdr3_nt: TGTGCCAGCAGGGAGGATCTGGGGAGCACAGATACGCAGTATTTT
j_call: TRBJ1-1; clone_size: -; d_call: -; v_call: TRBV27; cdr3_aa: CASSFLRAAGSTEAFF; cdr3_nt: TGTGCCAGCAGTTTTTTAAGAGCAGCTGGGAGCACTGAAGCTTTCTTT
j_call: TRBJ1-2; clone_size: -; d_call: TRBD1; v_call: TRBV6-5; cdr3_aa: CASAMVQGVSYGYTF; cdr3_nt: TGTGCCAGCGCGATGGTGCAGGGGGTTTCTTATGGCTACACCTTC
j_call: TRBJ1-6; clone_size: -; d_call: -; v_call: TRBV9; cdr3_aa: CASSVAFNSPLHF; cdr3_nt: TGTGCCAGCAGCGTCGCGTTTAATTCACCCCTCCACTTT
j_call: TRBJ1-1; clone_size: -; d_call: TRBD1; v_call: TRBV27; cdr3_aa: CASRSNRGLGTEAFF; cdr3_nt: TGTGCCAGCAGGTCCAACAGGGGGCTGGGTACTGAAGCTTTCTTT
j_call: TRBJ1-1; clone_size: -; d_call: -; v_call: TRBV3-1/TRBV3-2; cdr3_aa: CATTTGLGTEAFF; cdr3_nt: TGTGCCACGACGACAGGTCTAGGAACTGAAGCTTTCTTT
j_call: TRBJ1-1; clone_size: -; d_call: TRBD1; v_call: TRBV2; cdr3_aa: CASSEAARGRNTEAFF; cdr3_nt: TGTGCCAGCAGTGAAGCAGCTAGGGGGCGGAACACTGAAGCTTTCTTT
j_call: TRBJ2-7; clone_size: once; d_call: -; v_call: TRBV20-1; cdr3_aa: CSARYAGEQYF; cdr3_nt: TGCAGTGCTAGGTATGCCGGCGAGCAGTACTTC
j_call: TRBJ2-1; clone_size: -; d_call: TRBD2; v_call: TRBV27; cdr3_aa: CASSPGTSGNNEQFF; cdr3_nt: TGTGCCAGCAGCCCGGGGACTAGCGGTAACAATGAGCAGTTCTTC
j_call: TRBJ2-7; clone_size: -; d_call: -; v_call: TRBV21-1; cdr3_aa: CASSKLDRSHEQYF; cdr3_nt: TGTGCCAGCAGCAAACTGGACAGGAGTCACGAGCAGTACTTC
j_call: TRBJ1-5; clone_size: -; d_call: TRBD1; v_call: TRBV19; cdr3_aa: CASSIYIGTDSNQPQHF; cdr3_nt: TGTGCCAGTAGTATATATATCGGGACAGATAGCAATCAGCCCCAGCATTTT
j_call: TRBJ1-5; clone_size: few; d_call: TRBD1; v_call: TRBV5-1; cdr3_aa: CASSPGQGGQPQHF; cdr3_nt: TGCGCCAGCAGCCCGGGACAGGGGGGTCAGCCCCAGCATTTT
j_call: TRBJ1-1; clone_size: -; d_call: -; v_call: TRBV11-2; cdr3_aa: CASSFSTGNTEAFF; cdr3_nt: TGTGCCAGCAGCTTCTCAACAGGGAACACTGAAGCTTTCTTT
j_call: TRBJ1-4; clone_size: -; d_call: TRBD1; v_call: TRBV9; cdr3_aa: CASSATDRSYEKLFF; cdr3_nt: TGTGCCAGCAGCGCCACGGACAGGTCCTATGAAAAACTGTTTTTT
j_call: TRBJ1-5; clone_size: once; d_call: -; v_call: TRBV6-5; cdr3_aa: CAGGMDSPQPQHF; cdr3_nt: TGTGCCGGAGGTATGGATTCCCCACAGCCCCAGCATTTT
j_call: TRBJ1-5; clone_size: once; d_call: -; v_call: TRBV20-1; cdr3_aa: CSASEGVDQPQHF; cdr3_nt: TGCAGTGCTAGTGAGGGCGTGGATCAGCCCCAGCATTTT
j_call: TRBJ1-2; clone_size: -; d_call: TRBD1; v_call: TRBV27; cdr3_aa: CASSSVQGAEGYTF; cdr3_nt: TGTGCCAGCAGTTCAGTCCAGGGGGCGGAGGGCTACACCTTC
j_call: TRBJ1-5; clone_size: -; d_call: TRBD1; v_call: TRBV27; cdr3_aa: CASSLSPGGRGNQPQHF; cdr3_nt: TGTGCCAGCAGTTTATCCCCAGGGGGGAGAGGCAATCAGCCCCAGCATTTT
j_call: TRBJ2-5; clone_size: -; d_call: TRBD1; v_call: TRBV4-2; cdr3_aa: CASSPETGRETQYF; cdr3_nt: TGTGCCAGCAGCCCCGAGACAGGGCGGGAGACCCAGTACTTC
j_call: TRBJ1-1; clone_size: -; d_call: -; v_call: TRBV18; cdr3_aa: CASSPTALNTEAFF; cdr3_nt: TGTGCCAGCTCCCCGACAGCCCTGAACACTGAAGCTTTCTTT
j_call: TRBJ2-7; clone_size: -; d_call: -; v_call: TRBV4-2; cdr3_aa: CASSQEPGYRYEQYF; cdr3_nt: TGTGCCAGCAGCCAGGAACCGGGATACCGATACGAGCAGTACTTC
j_call: TRBJ1-4; clone_size: -; d_call: -; v_call: TRBV7-5; cdr3_aa: CARSSNLDRGVGEKLFF; cdr3_nt: TGTGCCAGAAGCTCAAACCTTGACAGGGGCGTCGGTGAAAAACTGTTTTTT
j_call: TRBJ1-3; clone_size: -; d_call: -; v_call: TRBV9; cdr3_aa: CASSIDRLHSGNTIYF; cdr3_nt: TGTGCCAGCAGCATCGACAGGCTACACTCTGGAAACACCATATATTTT
j_call: TRBJ1-1; clone_size: once; d_call: TRBD1; v_call: TRBV9; cdr3_aa: CASSPQTGTVNTEAFF; cdr3_nt: TGTGCCAGCAGCCCTCAGACCGGGACAGTGAACACTGAAGCTTTCTTT
j_call: TRBJ2-3; clone_size: -; d_call: TRBD1; v_call: TRBV5-1; cdr3_aa: CASSVDRPSTDTQYF; cdr3_nt: TGCGCCAGCAGCGTGGACAGGCCTAGCACAGATACGCAGTATTTT
j_call: TRBJ2-1; clone_size: -; d_call: TRBD1; v_call: TRBV5-6; cdr3_aa: CASSLSGQGDYNEQFF; cdr3_nt: TGTGCCAGCAGCTTATCGGGACAGGGGGACTACAATGAGCAGTTCTTC
j_call: TRBJ1-5; clone_size: -; d_call: -; v_call: TRBV7-2; cdr3_aa: CASSLGVGAQEQPQHF; cdr3_nt: TGTGCCAGCAGCTTAGGTGTGGGGGCGCAGGAACAGCCCCAGCATTTT
j_call: TRBJ2-7; clone_size: -; d_call: TRBD1; v_call: TRBV25-1; cdr3_aa: CASSRTGTYEQYF; cdr3_nt: TGTGCCAGCAGTAGGACAGGCACCTACGAGCAGTACTTC
j_call: TRBJ2-2; clone_size: -; d_call: TRBD1; v_call: TRBV5-1; cdr3_aa: CASSRGQGSPGELFF; cdr3_nt: TGCGCCAGCAGCAGGGGACAGGGGAGCCCCGGGGAGCTGTTTTTT
j_call: TRBJ1-2; clone_size: -; d_call: -; v_call: TRBV29-1; cdr3_aa: CSVDLFNGYTF; cdr3_nt: TGCAGCGTTGACCTATTTAATGGCTACACCTTC
j_call: TRBJ1-5; clone_size: few; d_call: -; v_call: TRBV7-8; cdr3_aa: CASSLDVPGNQPQHF; cdr3_nt: TGTGCCAGCAGCTTAGATGTGCCGGGCAATCAGCCCCAGCATTTT
j_call: TRBJ2-1; clone_size: -; d_call: -; v_call: TRBV11-3; cdr3_aa: CASSLDMGFQNNEQFF; cdr3_nt: TGTGCCAGCAGCTTAGATATGGGCTTCCAGAACAATGAGCAGTTCTTC
j_call: TRBJ1-6; clone_size: -; d_call: TRBD1; v_call: TRBV9; cdr3_aa: CASSTGQGYNSPLHF; cdr3_nt: TGTGCCAGCAGCACCGGACAGGGGTACAATTCACCCCTCCACTTT
j_call: TRBJ2-7; clone_size: -; d_call: TRBD1; v_call: TRBV3-1/TRBV3-2; cdr3_aa: CASSQQGVTYEQYF; cdr3_nt: TGTGCCAGCAGCCAACAGGGGGTTACCTACGAGCAGTACTTC
j_call: TRBJ2-2; clone_size: -; d_call: TRBD2; v_call: TRBV2; cdr3_aa: CASSGERGGTAGELFF; cdr3_nt: TGTGCCAGCAGTGGGGAGCGGGGGGGGACCGCCGGGGAGCTGTTTTTT
j_call: TRBJ1-4; clone_size: -; d_call: TRBD1; v_call: TRBV7-6; cdr3_aa: CASSLGQGGVREKLFF; cdr3_nt: TGTGCCAGCAGCTTAGGGCAGGGGGGTGTTCGAGAAAAACTGTTTTTT
j_call: TRBJ2-7; clone_size: -; d_call: TRBD2; v_call: TRBV5-8; cdr3_aa: CASSLAGVTYEQYF; cdr3_nt: TGTGCCAGCAGCTTAGCGGGGGTAACCTACGAGCAGTACTTC
j_call: TRBJ2-2; clone_size: once; d_call: -; v_call: TRBV11-2; cdr3_aa: CASSLMAGATGELFF; cdr3_nt: TGTGCCAGCAGCTTAATGGCGGGGGCCACCGGGGAGCTGTTTTTT
j_call: TRBJ1-1; clone_size: -; d_call: TRBD1; v_call: TRBV10-3; cdr3_aa: CAIRGTGAAGEAFF; cdr3_nt: TGTGCCATCAGGGGGACAGGGGCCGCGGGTGAAGCTTTCTTT
j_call: TRBJ1-2; clone_size: -; d_call: TRBD1; v_call: TRBV2; cdr3_aa: CARPPAGQGVYGYTF; cdr3_nt: TGTGCCAGACCCCCCGCGGGACAGGGAGTCTATGGCTACACCTTC
j_call: TRBJ2-1; clone_size: -; d_call: -; v_call: TRBV2; cdr3_aa: CASSGEGLTYNEQFF; cdr3_nt: TGTGCCAGCAGTGGAGAGGGACTGACCTACAATGAGCAGTTCTTC
j_call: TRBJ2-3; clone_size: many; d_call: -; v_call: TRBV7-9; cdr3_aa: CASSLVGTDTQYF; cdr3_nt: TGTGCCAGCAGCTTAGTCGGCACAGATACGCAGTATTTT
j_call: TRBJ2-4; clone_size: -; d_call: TRBD2; v_call: TRBV13; cdr3_aa: CASSLNSRAWPGGKNIQYF; cdr3_nt: TGTGCCAGCAGCTTAAACTCGAGGGCCTGGCCCGGGGGGAAAAACATTCAGTACTTC
j_call: TRBJ1-1; clone_size: -; d_call: TRBD1; v_call: TRBV6-5; cdr3_aa: CASNTGATEAFF; cdr3_nt: TGTGCCAGCAATACAGGGGCCACTGAAGCTTTCTTT
j_call: TRBJ1-1; clone_size: -; d_call: TRBD1; v_call: TRBV27; cdr3_aa: CASTPRTGRSITEAFF; cdr3_nt: TGTGCCAGCACCCCGCGGACAGGGAGGAGTATCACTGAAGCTTTCTTT
j_call: TRBJ1-2; clone_size: few; d_call: -; v_call: TRBV6-5; cdr3_aa: CASRIPPGGGYTF; cdr3_nt: TGTGCCAGCAGAATCCCTCCCGGGGGTGGCTACACCTTC
j_call: TRBJ2-1; clone_size: -; d_call: TRBD1; v_call: TRBV7-9; cdr3_aa: CASSLGDRGNNEQFF; cdr3_nt: TGTGCCAGCAGCTTAGGGGACAGGGGGAACAATGAGCAGTTCTTC
j_call: TRBJ2-2; clone_size: -; d_call: -; v_call: TRBV5-4; cdr3_aa: CASSLAANTGELFF; cdr3_nt: TGTGCCAGCAGCTTAGCGGCCAACACCGGGGAGCTGTTTTTT
j_call: TRBJ1-5; clone_size: -; d_call: -; v_call: TRBV27; cdr3_aa: CASSYAHGGNQPQHF; cdr3_nt: TGTGCCAGCAGTTATGCCCACGGGGGCAATCAGCCCCAGCATTTT
j_call: TRBJ1-2; clone_size: -; d_call: -; v_call: TRBV10-3; cdr3_aa: CAISEQGNYGYTF; cdr3_nt: TGTGCCATCAGCGAACAGGGAAACTATGGCTACACCTTC